The present T cell receptor beta chain was sequenced within a study of technical replicates of blood from a few donors. The germline V gene has CDR1 MNHEY and CDR2 SMNVEV (reference sequence). With 1 base removed from V and 5 bases from J, the gap between germline ends came to 11 bases. The CDR3 runs 15 residues. Here immunoSEQ multiplex PCR was the method, and the copy in TCRdb shows in-frame clones only, minus some. This sample has under 95,000 clones, with about nine tenths found just once. This receptor was identified in a human donor in good health. Some clones in this sample may be carry-over from other donors' samples. The chain couples TRBV27 to TRBJ1-4; unclear D gene. The sample comprised T cells isolated from PBMCs. In nucleotides, the CDR3 is TGTGCCAGCAGTTTATTAGGAGAGGGCAATGAAAAACTGTTTTTT. Residues: CASSLLGEGNEKLFF.